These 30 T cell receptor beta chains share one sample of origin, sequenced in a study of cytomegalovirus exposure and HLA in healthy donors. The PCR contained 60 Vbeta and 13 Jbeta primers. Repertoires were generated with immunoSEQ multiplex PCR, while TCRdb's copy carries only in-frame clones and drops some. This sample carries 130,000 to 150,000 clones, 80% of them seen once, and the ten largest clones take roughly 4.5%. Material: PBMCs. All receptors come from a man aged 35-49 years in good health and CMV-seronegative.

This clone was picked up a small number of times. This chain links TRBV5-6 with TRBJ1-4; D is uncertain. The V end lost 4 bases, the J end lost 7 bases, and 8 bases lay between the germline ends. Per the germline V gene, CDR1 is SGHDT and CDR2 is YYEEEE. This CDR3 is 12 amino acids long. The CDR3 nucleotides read TGTGCCAGCAGCCTTGGCCGTGAAAAACTGTTTTTT. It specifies CASSLGREKLFF.

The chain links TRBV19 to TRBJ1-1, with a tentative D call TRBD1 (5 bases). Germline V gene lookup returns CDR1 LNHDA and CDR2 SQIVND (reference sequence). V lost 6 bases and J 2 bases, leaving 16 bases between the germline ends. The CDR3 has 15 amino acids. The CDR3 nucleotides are TGTGCCAGTAGGTCAGGGAAGATCGGAAACACTGAAGCTTTCTTT. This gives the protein CASRSGKIGNTEAFF.

The CDR3 here is CASSSRGRGYTF. Written as DNA, the CDR3 is TGTGCCAGCAGTTCCAGGGGGCGAGGCTACACCTTC. V is TRBV28 and J is TRBJ1-2, with TRBD1 matching over 8 bases. Germline loops: CDR1 MDHEN, CDR2 SYDVKM. The ends lost 4 bases at V and 8 bases at J; junction bases unmatched: 3. CDR3 size: 12 residues.

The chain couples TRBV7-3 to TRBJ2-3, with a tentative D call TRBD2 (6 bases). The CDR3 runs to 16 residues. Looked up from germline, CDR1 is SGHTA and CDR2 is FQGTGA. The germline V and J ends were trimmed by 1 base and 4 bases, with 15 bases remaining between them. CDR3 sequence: CASSLMGLSGPDTQYF. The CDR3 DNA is TGTGCCAGCAGCTTAATGGGACTCTCTGGACCAGATACGCAGTATTTT.

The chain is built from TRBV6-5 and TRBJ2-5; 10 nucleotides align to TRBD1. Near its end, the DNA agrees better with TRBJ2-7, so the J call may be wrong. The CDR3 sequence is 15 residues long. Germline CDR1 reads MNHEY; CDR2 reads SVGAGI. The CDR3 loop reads CASRFPGQGAYEQYF. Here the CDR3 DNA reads TGTGCCAGCAGATTCCCCGGACAGGGGGCCTACGAGCAGTACTTC.

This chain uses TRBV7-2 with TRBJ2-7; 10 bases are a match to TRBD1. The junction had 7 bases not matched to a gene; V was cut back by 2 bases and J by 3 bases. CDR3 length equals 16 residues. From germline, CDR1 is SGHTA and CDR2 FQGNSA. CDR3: CASSLQPGQGYYEQYF. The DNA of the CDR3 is TGTGCCAGCAGCTTACAACCGGGACAGGGGTACTACGAGCAGTACTTC. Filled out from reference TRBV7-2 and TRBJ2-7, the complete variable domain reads GAGVSQSPSNKVTEKGKDVELRCDPISGHTALYWYRQSLGQGLEFLIYFQGNSAPDKSGLPSDRFSAERTGGSVSTLTIQRTQQEDSAVYLCASSLQPGQGYYEQYFGPGTRLTVT.

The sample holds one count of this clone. CDR3 residues: CASSEKGWRRDTEAFF. The CDR3 nucleotides read TGCGCCAGCAGTGAAAAGGGGTGGCGTAGGGACACTGAAGCTTTCTTT. V gene TRBV10-1 combines with J gene TRBJ1-1; TRBD1 is a possible D gene (5 bases). The CDR3 totals 16 residues. V was cut by 3 bases and J by 3 bases, with 17 bases left in between. Germline V gives CDR1 WNHNN, CDR2 SYGVQD (reference sequence).

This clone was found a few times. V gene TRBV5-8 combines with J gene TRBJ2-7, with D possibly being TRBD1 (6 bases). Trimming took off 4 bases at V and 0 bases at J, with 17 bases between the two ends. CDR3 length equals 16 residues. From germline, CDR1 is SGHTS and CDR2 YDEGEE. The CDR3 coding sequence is TGTGCCAGCAGCACAGGGAAACTAGTACCCTCCTACGAGCAGTACTTC. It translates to CASSTGKLVPSYEQYF.

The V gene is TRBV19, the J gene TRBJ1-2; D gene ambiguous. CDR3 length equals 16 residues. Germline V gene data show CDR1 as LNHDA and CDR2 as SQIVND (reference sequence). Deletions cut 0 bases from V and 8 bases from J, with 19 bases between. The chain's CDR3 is CASSIDPPGGTYGYTF. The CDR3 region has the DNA TGTGCCAGTAGTATAGATCCCCCTGGAGGTACCTACGGCTACACCTTC.

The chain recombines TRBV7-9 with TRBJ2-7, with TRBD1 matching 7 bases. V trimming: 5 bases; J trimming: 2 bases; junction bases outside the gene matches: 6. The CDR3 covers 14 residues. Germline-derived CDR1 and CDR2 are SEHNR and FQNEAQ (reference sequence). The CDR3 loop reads CASSPDRSAYEQYF. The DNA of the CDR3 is TGTGCCAGCAGCCCGGACAGGTCCGCCTACGAGCAGTACTTC. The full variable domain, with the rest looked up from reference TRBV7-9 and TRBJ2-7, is DTGVSQNPRHKITKRGQNVTFRCDPISEHNRLYWYRQTLGQGPEFLTYFQNEAQLEKSRLLSDRFSAERPKGSFSTLEIQRTEQGDSAMYLCASSPDRSAYEQYFGPGTRLTVT.

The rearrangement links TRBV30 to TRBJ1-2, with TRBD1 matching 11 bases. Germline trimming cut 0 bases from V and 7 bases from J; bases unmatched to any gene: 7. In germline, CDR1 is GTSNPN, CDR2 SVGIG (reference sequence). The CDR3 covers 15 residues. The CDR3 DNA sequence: TGTGCCTGGAGTGTATCCCGGACAGGGGGCTCTGGCTACACCTTC. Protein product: CAWSVSRTGGSGYTF.

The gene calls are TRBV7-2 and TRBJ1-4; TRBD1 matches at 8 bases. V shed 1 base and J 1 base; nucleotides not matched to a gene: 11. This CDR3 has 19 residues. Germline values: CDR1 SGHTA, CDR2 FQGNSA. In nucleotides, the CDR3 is TGTGCCAGCAGCTTAGTGGTCAGGGGGCCATGGGGAACTAATGAAAAACTGTTTTTT. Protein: CASSLVVRGPWGTNEKLFF.

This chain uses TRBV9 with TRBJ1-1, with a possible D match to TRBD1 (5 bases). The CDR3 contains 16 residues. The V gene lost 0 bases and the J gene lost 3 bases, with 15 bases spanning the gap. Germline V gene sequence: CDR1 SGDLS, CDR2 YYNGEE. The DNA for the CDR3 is TGTGCCAGCAGCGTAGGGGCACAATCGGGGGACACTGAAGCTTTCTTT. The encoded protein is CASSVGAQSGDTEAFF.

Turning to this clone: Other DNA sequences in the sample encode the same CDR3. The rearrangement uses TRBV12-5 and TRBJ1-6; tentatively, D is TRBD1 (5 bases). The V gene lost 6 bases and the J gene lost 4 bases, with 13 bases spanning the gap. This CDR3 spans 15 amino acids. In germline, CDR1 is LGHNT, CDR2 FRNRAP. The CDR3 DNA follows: TGTGCTAGTGGGAGTGACAGATCATATAATTCACCCCTCCACTTT. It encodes CASGSDRSYNSPLHF.

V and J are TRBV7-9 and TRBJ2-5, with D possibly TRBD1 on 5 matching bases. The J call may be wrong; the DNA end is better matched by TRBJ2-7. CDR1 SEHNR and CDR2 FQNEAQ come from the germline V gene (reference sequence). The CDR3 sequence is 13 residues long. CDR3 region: CASSLKGFYEQYF. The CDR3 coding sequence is TGTGCCAGCAGCTTAAAGGGGTTCTACGAGCAGTACTTC.

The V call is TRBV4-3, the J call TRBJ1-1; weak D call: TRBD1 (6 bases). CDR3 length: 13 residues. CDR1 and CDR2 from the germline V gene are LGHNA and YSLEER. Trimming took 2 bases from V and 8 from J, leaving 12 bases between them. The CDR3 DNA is TGCGCCAGCAGCCAAAGATCGGGGGGCGAAGCTTTCTTT. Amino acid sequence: CASSQRSGGEAFF.

The CDR3 region has the DNA TGTGCCAGCAGCAGGAACGGGCGACTAGCGGAGTTCCAAGAGACCCAGTACTTC. Protein product: CASSRNGRLAEFQETQYF. V gene TRBV9 combines with J gene TRBJ2-5; 9 positions match TRBD2. Germline V gene data show CDR1 as SGDLS and CDR2 as YYNGEE. The CDR3 spans 18 residues. V was clipped by 4 bases and J by 1 base; unmatched bases: 14.

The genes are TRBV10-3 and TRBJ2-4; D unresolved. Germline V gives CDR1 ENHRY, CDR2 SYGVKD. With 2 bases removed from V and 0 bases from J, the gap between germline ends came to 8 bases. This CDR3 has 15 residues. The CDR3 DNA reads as TGTGCCATCAGTGAGACAGAACTAGCCAAAAACATTCAGTACTTC. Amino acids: CAISETELAKNIQYF.

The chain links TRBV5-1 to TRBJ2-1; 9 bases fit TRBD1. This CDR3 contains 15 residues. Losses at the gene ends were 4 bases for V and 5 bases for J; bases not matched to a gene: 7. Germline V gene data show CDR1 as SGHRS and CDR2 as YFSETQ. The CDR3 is CASSHGQGINNEQFF. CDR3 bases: TGCGCCAGCAGCCATGGACAGGGGATCAACAATGAGCAGTTCTTC.

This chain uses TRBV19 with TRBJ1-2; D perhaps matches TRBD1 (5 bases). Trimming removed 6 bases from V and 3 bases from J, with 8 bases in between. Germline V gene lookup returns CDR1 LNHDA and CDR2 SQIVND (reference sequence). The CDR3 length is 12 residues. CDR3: CASSPRDYGYTF. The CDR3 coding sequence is TGTGCCAGTAGCCCCAGGGACTATGGCTACACCTTC.

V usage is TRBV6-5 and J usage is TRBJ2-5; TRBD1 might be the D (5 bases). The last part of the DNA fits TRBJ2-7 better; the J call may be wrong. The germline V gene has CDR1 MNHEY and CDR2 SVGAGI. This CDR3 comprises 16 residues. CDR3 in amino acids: CASSYSTAGNRGEQYF. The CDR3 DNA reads TGTGCCAGCAGTTACTCGACGGCAGGGAACAGAGGCGAGCAGTACTTC.

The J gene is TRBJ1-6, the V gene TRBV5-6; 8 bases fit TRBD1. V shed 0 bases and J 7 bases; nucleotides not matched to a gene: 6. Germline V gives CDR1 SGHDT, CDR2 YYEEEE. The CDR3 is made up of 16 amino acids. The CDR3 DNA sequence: TGTGCCAGCAGCTTGGACAGGGGGAGACGGAATTCACCCCTCCACTTT. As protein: CASSLDRGRRNSPLHF.

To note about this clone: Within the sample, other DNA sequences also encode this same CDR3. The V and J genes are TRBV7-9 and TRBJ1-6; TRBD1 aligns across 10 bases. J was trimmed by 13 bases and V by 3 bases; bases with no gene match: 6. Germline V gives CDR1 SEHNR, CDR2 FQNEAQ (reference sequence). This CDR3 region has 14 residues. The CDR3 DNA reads TGTGCCAGCAGCTTGGGACAGGGGTTTTCGCCCCTCCACTTT. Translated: CASSLGQGFSPLHF.

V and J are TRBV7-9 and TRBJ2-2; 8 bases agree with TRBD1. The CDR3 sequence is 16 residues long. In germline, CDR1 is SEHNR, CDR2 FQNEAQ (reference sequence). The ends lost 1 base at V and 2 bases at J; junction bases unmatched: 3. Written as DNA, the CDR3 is TGTGCCAGCAGCTTAGGACAGGGGCCAAACACCGGGGAGCTGTTTTTT. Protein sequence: CASSLGQGPNTGELFF.

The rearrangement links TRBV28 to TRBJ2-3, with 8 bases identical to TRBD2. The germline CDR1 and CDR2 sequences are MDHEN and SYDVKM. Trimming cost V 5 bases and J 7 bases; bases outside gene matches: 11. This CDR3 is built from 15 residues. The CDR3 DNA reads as TGTGCCAGCAGTCAGCGGGGGTCACGCACGAATACGCAGTATTTT. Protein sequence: CASSQRGSRTNTQYF.

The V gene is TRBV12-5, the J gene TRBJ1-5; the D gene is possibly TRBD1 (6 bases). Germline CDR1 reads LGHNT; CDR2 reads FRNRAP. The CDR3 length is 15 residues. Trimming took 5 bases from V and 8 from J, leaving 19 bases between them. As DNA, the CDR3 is TGTGCTAGTGGTAGGGAGGGGGGGTTGGTAAAGCCCCAGCATTTT. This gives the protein CASGREGGLVKPQHF. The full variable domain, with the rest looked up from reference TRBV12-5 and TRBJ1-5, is DARVTQTPRHKVTEMGQEVTMRCQPILGHNTVFWYRQTMMQGLELLAYFRNRAPLDDSGMPKDRFSAEMPDATLATLKIQPSEPRDSAVYFCASGREGGLVKPQHFGDGTRLSIL.

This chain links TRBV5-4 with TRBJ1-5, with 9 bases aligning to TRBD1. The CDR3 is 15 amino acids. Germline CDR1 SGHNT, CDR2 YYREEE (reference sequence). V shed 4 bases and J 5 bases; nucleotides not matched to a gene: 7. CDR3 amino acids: CASSRGQGRDQPQHF. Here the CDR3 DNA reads TGTGCCAGCAGCCGGGGACAGGGAAGGGATCAGCCCCAGCATTTT.

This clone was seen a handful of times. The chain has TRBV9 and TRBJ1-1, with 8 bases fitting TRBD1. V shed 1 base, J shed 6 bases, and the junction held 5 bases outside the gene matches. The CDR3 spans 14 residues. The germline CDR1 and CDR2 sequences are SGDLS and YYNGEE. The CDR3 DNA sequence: TGTGCCAGCAGCGTACGACCGGGACAGGCTGAAGCTTTCTTT. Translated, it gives CASSVRPGQAEAFF.

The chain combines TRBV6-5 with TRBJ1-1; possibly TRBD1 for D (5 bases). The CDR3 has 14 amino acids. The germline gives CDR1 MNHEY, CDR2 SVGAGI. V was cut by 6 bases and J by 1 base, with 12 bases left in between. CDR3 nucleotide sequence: TGTGCCAGCAGACCAACAGGAGCGAACACTGAAGCTTTCTTT. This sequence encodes CASRPTGANTEAFF.

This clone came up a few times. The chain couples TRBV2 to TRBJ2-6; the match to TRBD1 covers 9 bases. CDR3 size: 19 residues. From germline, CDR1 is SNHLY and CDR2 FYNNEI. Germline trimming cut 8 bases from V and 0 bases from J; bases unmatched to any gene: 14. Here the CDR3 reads CASGVQTGGLSSGANVLTF. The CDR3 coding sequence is TGTGCCAGCGGTGTGCAGACAGGGGGGCTTAGCTCTGGGGCCAACGTCCTGACTTTC.